Shown below are 31 T cell receptor beta chains from a single sample sequenced in a study of CD8+ T cells in alopecia areata. It was cDNA, reverse transcribed from extracted RNA, that served as the sequencing template. Only in-frame clones appear in the TCRdb table, and some are missing; sequencing was by immunoSEQ multiplex PCR. This sample has about 69,000 clones, with approximately 64% found just once. The material sequenced was CD8+ T cells sorted from blood, taken at week 0. Receptors were obtained from a human donor with alopecia areata.

The chain recombines TRBV27 with TRBJ1-1; tentatively, D is TRBD1 (5 bases). This CDR3 spans 15 amino acids. Germline lookup yields CDR1 MNHEY and CDR2 SMNVEV (reference sequence). Trimming shortened V by 5 bases and J by 0 bases, and 13 bases separated the two germline ends. This chain's CDR3 is CASSQSAGLNTEAFF. CDR3 in DNA: TGTGCCAGCAGTCAATCGGCGGGGCTGAACACTGAAGCTTTCTTT.

The rearrangement joins TRBV4-1 to TRBJ1-1; tentatively, D is TRBD1 (5 bases). CDR3 size: 15 residues. CDR1 and CDR2 (germline): MGHRA, YSYEKL. V was clipped by 0 bases and J by 6 bases, with 14 bases between them. In DNA, the CDR3 is TGCGCCAGCAGCCAAGATCCGGGGCAGAGGGCTGAAGCTTTCTTT. Translation: CASSQDPGQRAEAFF.

The J gene is TRBJ1-2, the V gene TRBV6-5; the D gene is possibly TRBD1 (6 bases). With 0 bases removed from V and 4 bases from J, the gap between germline ends came to 12 bases. Germline V gene sequence: CDR1 MNHEY, CDR2 SVGAGI. This CDR3 has 15 amino acids. CDR3 sequence: CASSYSQGLVYGYTF. The CDR3 DNA sequence: TGTGCCAGCAGTTACTCTCAGGGGCTGGTCTATGGCTACACCTTC.

The J gene is TRBJ2-7, the V gene TRBV28; 8 bases are shared with TRBD1. Trimming cost V 4 bases and J 7 bases; bases outside gene matches: 9. CDR1 MDHEN and CDR2 SYDVKM come from the germline V gene. CDR3 length: 14 amino acids. The CDR3 loop is CASSSDRATWEQYF. As DNA, the CDR3 is TGTGCCAGCAGTTCGGACAGGGCCACTTGGGAGCAGTACTTC.

J is TRBJ2-3 and V is TRBV15, with TRBD2 matching over 8 bases. Trimming at V came to 5 bases and at J to 6 bases, leaving 10 bases not matched to a gene. The CDR3 length is 15 residues. The germline V gene encodes CDR1 LNHNV and CDR2 YYDKDF (reference sequence). CDR3 protein: CATSPYRGGLDTQYF. For the CDR3, the DNA is TGTGCCACCAGCCCGTACCGGGGGGGCCTCGATACGCAGTATTTT.

The V and J genes are TRBV7-2 and TRBJ2-5; 9 bases fit TRBD1. Looked up from germline, CDR1 is SGHTA and CDR2 is FQGNSA. V was clipped by 4 bases and J by 4 bases; unmatched bases: 10. The CDR3 loop spans 16 amino acids. CDR3 in amino acids: CASSSIDRGMGETQYF. The CDR3 region has the DNA TGTGCCAGCAGCTCTATAGACAGGGGGATGGGAGAGACCCAGTACTTC.

This clone was recorded once. The rearrangement uses TRBV7-9 and TRBJ2-1, with 9 bases identical to TRBD1. The J segment lost 7 bases and the V segment lost 5 bases, leaving 6 bases of the junction unmatched. The CDR3 loop spans 14 amino acids. Germline loops: CDR1 SEHNR, CDR2 FQNEAQ (reference sequence). CDR3 protein: CASSTWDRENEQFF. CDR3 nucleotide sequence: TGTGCCAGCAGCACCTGGGACAGGGAGAATGAGCAGTTCTTC.

V usage is TRBV5-6 and J usage is TRBJ2-5, with 8 bases matching TRBD1. CDR1 is SGHDT and CDR2 is YYEEEE in the germline V gene. This CDR3 has 14 residues. The V segment lost 5 bases and the J segment 6 bases; nucleotides outside the gene matches: 9. The CDR3 DNA follows: TGTGCCAGCAGTTTCGGACAGGGTGAGAAGACCCAGTACTTC. Translating it yields CASSFGQGEKTQYF.

This chain uses TRBV4-1 with TRBJ2-5; TRBD2 agrees at 12 bases. Germline values: CDR1 MGHRA, CDR2 YSYEKL. The CDR3 has 16 residues. J gave up 4 bases and V 1 base, and 4 bases lay outside the gene matches. CDR3 loop: CASSQAASGRVETQYF. CDR3 nucleotide sequence: TGCGCCAGCAGCCAAGCAGCTAGCGGGAGGGTAGAGACCCAGTACTTC.

The gene calls are TRBV29-1 and TRBJ2-2, with 10 bases aligning to TRBD2. This CDR3 has 15 amino acids. Germline assignment: CDR1 SQVTM and CDR2 ANQGSEA. J gave up 1 base and V 5 bases, and 4 bases lay outside the gene matches. The CDR3 loop is CSVPPSGGNTGELFF. The CDR3 nucleotides read TGCAGCGTTCCCCCTAGCGGGGGGAACACCGGGGAGCTGTTTTTT.

This clone was observed a few times. This sequence joins TRBV30 and TRBJ2-2; 8 bases match TRBD2. Unmatched junction bases numbered 6, after V lost 0 bases and J lost 6 bases. The CDR3 consists of 15 residues. CDR1 and CDR2 (germline): GTSNPN, SVGIG (reference sequence). CDR3 DNA: TGTGCCTGGAGTGTACTGGCTAGCGGGTCCGGGGAGCTGTTTTTT. It is translated as CAWSVLASGSGELFF.

The CDR3 DNA reads as TGCAGCGTCGGACAGCGTACATTTACCTACGAGCAGTACTTC. It codes for CSVGQRTFTYEQYF. The chain combines TRBV29-1 with TRBJ2-7; D may be TRBD1 (6 bases). There are 14 residues in the CDR3. V lost 6 bases and J 2 bases, leaving 17 bases between the germline ends. Per the germline V gene, CDR1 is SQVTM and CDR2 is ANQGSEA.

The chain is built from TRBV5-6 and TRBJ2-1; 8 bases are shared with TRBD2. With 3 bases clipped from V and 8 bases from J, the junction kept 7 bases outside the gene matches. From germline, CDR1 is SGHDT and CDR2 YYEEEE. This CDR3 region has 14 residues. The CDR3 coding sequence is TGTGCCAGCAGCTACGGGAGGGTTTTCGATGAGCAGTTCTTC. It translates to CASSYGRVFDEQFF.

This clone occurred a few times. J is TRBJ2-2 and V is TRBV29-1; 8 bases align to TRBD1. The CDR3 spans 14 residues. The germline V gene encodes CDR1 SQVTM and CDR2 ANQGSEA. V lost 1 base and J lost 7; bases outside the gene matches: 5. CDR3 coding DNA: TGCAGCGTTGAAGCCCAGGGGGCAGGCGGGGAGCTGTTTTTT. Its protein is CSVEAQGAGGELFF.

A single count supports this clone. J is TRBJ2-5 and V is TRBV13; D is unclear. The CDR3 runs to 14 residues. Per germline, CDR1 PRHDT and CDR2 FYEKMQ (reference sequence). Trimming pared 2 bases from V and 1 base from J, leaving 8 bases between. The CDR3 sequence: CASSLRAPQETQYF. The CDR3 DNA is TGTGCCAGCAGCTTAAGGGCTCCCCAAGAGACCCAGTACTTC.

This clone was found once. The V and J genes are TRBV10-3 and TRBJ2-1, with D hard to call. CDR1 and CDR2 from the germline V gene are ENHRY and SYGVKD. Trimming removed 2 bases from V and 10 bases from J, with 9 bases in between. The CDR3 is 12 amino acids. The CDR3 here is CAISEDPREQFF. The DNA for the CDR3 is TGTGCCATCAGTGAGGATCCCCGAGAGCAGTTCTTC.

The J gene is TRBJ1-1, the V gene TRBV5-4; TRBD1 is a possible D gene (5 bases). This CDR3 comprises 17 residues. Deletions cut 5 bases from V and 1 base from J, with 21 bases between. CDR1 and CDR2 (germline): SGHNT, YYREEE (reference sequence). In DNA, the CDR3 is TGTGCCAGCAGTTACCAAGAGGTACAGGCTACGAACACTGAAGCTTTCTTT. Protein product: CASSYQEVQATNTEAFF.

This chain joins TRBV7-9 and TRBJ2-3; D ambiguous. Trimming shortened V by 5 bases and J by 2 bases, and 5 bases separated the two germline ends. The CDR3 is made up of 12 amino acids. Germline CDR1 reads SEHNR; CDR2 reads FQNEAQ (reference sequence). CDR3 nucleotide sequence: TGTGCCAGCAGCGAGATCACAGATACGCAGTATTTT. This encodes CASSEITDTQYF.

The rearrangement uses TRBV30 and TRBJ1-2, with 9 bases matching TRBD1. The CDR3 sequence is 13 residues long. Per the germline V gene, CDR1 is GTSNPN and CDR2 is SVGIG (reference sequence). V trimming: 5 bases; J trimming: 5 bases; junction bases outside the gene matches: 6. Written as DNA, the CDR3 is TGTGCCTGGCCCTTACAGGGGGCGTATGGCTACACCTTC. Amino acid sequence: CAWPLQGAYGYTF.

V usage is TRBV29-1 and J usage is TRBJ2-2; D call uncertain. Deletions cut 3 bases from V and 2 bases from J, with 7 bases between. The CDR3 loop spans 13 amino acids. The germline CDR1 and CDR2 sequences are SQVTM and ANQGSEA. CDR3 DNA: TGCAGCGTTGAGGCCTTCAACACCGGGGAGCTGTTTTTT. It codes for CSVEAFNTGELFF.

The chain recombines TRBV25-1 with TRBJ1-4; weak D call: TRBD1 (5 bases). In germline, CDR1 is MGHDK, CDR2 SYGVNS. The V end lost 3 bases, the J end lost 11 bases, and 10 bases lay between the germline ends. The CDR3 sequence is 12 residues long. The chain's CDR3 is CASSEGEEKLFF. CDR3 nucleotide sequence: TGTGCCAGCAGTGAGGGGGAGGAGAAACTGTTTTTT.

This chain joins TRBV29-1 and TRBJ2-1; 7 nucleotides line up with TRBD1. The CDR3 length is 15 residues. V was pared by 1 base and J by 4 bases, with 7 bases of the junction left unmatched. From germline, CDR1 is SQVTM and CDR2 ANQGSEA. CDR3 protein: CSVEGVGTAYNEQFF. The CDR3 bases are TGCAGCGTTGAAGGGGTCGGGACAGCTTACAATGAGCAGTTCTTC.

The gene calls are TRBV7-9 and TRBJ1-1; D is ambiguous. Looked up from germline, CDR1 is SEHNR and CDR2 is FQNEAQ (reference sequence). There are 14 residues in the CDR3. V was pared by 7 bases and J by 0 bases, with 12 bases between. CDR3 nucleotides: TGTGCCAGCAACCAGGACCCGCTGAACACTGAAGCTTTCTTT. Protein product: CASNQDPLNTEAFF. The full variable domain, its missing parts supplied by reference TRBV7-9 and TRBJ1-1, is DTGVSQNPRHKITKRGQNVTFRCDPISEHNRLYWYRQTLGQGPEFLTYFQNEAQLEKSRLLSDRFSAERPKGSFSTLEIQRTEQGDSAMYLCASNQDPLNTEAFFGQGTRLTVV.

V gene TRBV7-6 combines with J gene TRBJ2-3, with 7 bases matching TRBD2. Germline trimming cut 5 bases from V and 3 bases from J; bases unmatched to any gene: 5. CDR1 and CDR2 (germline): SGHVS, FNYEAQ. This CDR3 region has 14 residues. The CDR3 DNA reads as TGTGCCAGCAGCCCAGTCGGGGGGACAGATACGCAGTATTTT. Protein product: CASSPVGGTDTQYF.

CDR3 in DNA: TGTGCCTGGAGTGTACCAGGGTCTAACTATGGCTACACCTTC. Its protein is CAWSVPGSNYGYTF. The V gene is TRBV30, the J gene TRBJ1-2; a weak D match, TRBD1 (5 bases). Deletions cut 0 bases from V and 0 bases from J, with 8 bases between. The V gene's germline CDR1 is GTSNPN and CDR2 SVGIG (reference sequence). This CDR3 has 14 residues. The variable domain in full, with the rest retrieved from reference TRBV30 and TRBJ1-2, is SQTIHQWPATLVQPVGSPLSLECTVEGTSNPNLYWYRQAAGRGLQLLFYSVGIGQISSEVPQNLSASRPQDRQFILSSKKLLLSDSGFYLCAWSVPGSNYGYTFGSGTRLTVV.

This chain uses TRBV7-9 with TRBJ2-3; D perhaps matches TRBD1 (6 bases). Germline values: CDR1 SEHNR, CDR2 FQNEAQ (reference sequence). Trimming cost V 4 bases and J 1 base, with 15 bases left between them. There are 16 residues in the CDR3. The CDR3 sequence is CASSYSRGQGTDTQYF. CDR3 DNA sequence: TGTGCCAGCAGCTACAGCAGGGGCCAGGGCACAGATACGCAGTATTTT.

This clone has more than one count but fewer than ten. The chain couples TRBV27 to TRBJ1-1; weak D call: TRBD1 (5 bases). This CDR3 is 15 amino acids long. Looked up from germline, CDR1 is MNHEY and CDR2 is SMNVEV (reference sequence). The V end lost 5 bases, the J end lost 0 bases, and 13 bases lay between the germline ends. CDR3 sequence reads: CASSPGWGVNTEAFF. CDR3 nucleotide sequence: TGTGCCAGCAGTCCCGGTTGGGGGGTGAACACTGAAGCTTTCTTT.

The rearrangement uses TRBV29-1 and TRBJ2-7; D gene ambiguous. This CDR3 spans 15 amino acids. V was pared by 4 bases and J by 1 base, with 17 bases between. Germline V CDR1 and CDR2: SQVTM, ANQGSEA. The DNA for the CDR3 is TGCAGCGTTGTTTCGGACCCAGGTGAATCCTACGAGCAGTACTTC. Amino acids: CSVVSDPGESYEQYF.

The chain carries TRBV5-4 and TRBJ2-7, with D unresolved. Trimming took off 7 bases at V and 1 base at J, with 12 bases between the two ends. The CDR3 consists of 13 residues. From germline, CDR1 is SGHNT and CDR2 YYREEE (reference sequence). The CDR3 DNA is TGTGCCAGCGCCCCGGTTGGGTCCTACGAGCAGTACTTC. This gives the protein CASAPVGSYEQYF.

This sequence joins TRBV6-5 and TRBJ1-5; D uncertain. The CDR3 covers 15 residues. The V gene's germline CDR1 is MNHEY and CDR2 SVGAGI. The V end was cut by 0 bases, the J end by 4 bases, with 10 bases between. CDR3 residues: CASSYSSTGNQPQHF. CDR3 bases: TGTGCCAGCAGTTACTCGAGTACGGGGAATCAGCCCCAGCATTTT.

In DNA, the CDR3 is TGTGCCAGCAGCGTTCTAGCGGGAAGCTCCTACGAGCAGTACTTC. The encoded protein is CASSVLAGSSYEQYF. The V gene is TRBV5-6, the J gene TRBJ2-7, with 9 positions matching TRBD2. The CDR3 is 15 residues long. The V gene end was trimmed by 4 bases and the J gene end by 0 bases; junction bases not matched to a gene: 5. CDR1 is SGHDT and CDR2 is YYEEEE in the germline V gene. The whole variable domain, filled in from reference TRBV5-6 and TRBJ2-7, reads DAGVTQSPTHLIKTRGQQVTLRCSPKSGHDTVSWYQQALGQGPQFIFQYYEEEERQRGNFPDRFSGHQFPNYSSELNVNALLLGDSALYLCASSVLAGSSYEQYFGPGTRLTVT.